Given below is one T cell receptor (beta chain) in context. It has no known antigen specificity. Per-base qualities were not stored, and no clone one base away is much larger. The junction carries 28 bases between V and J, which are trimmed by 11 bases and 9 bases respectively. Inclusive of the bounding cysteine and phenylalanine, the CDR3 is 15 residues long. The retained sequence is limited to the CDR3, 45 bases, with the frame set at the first base. For CDR1 and CDR2, the germline V gene lists MNHNS and SASEGT. Using the deep immunoSEQ assay, TCR CDR3 regions were amplified from genomic DNA by multiplex PCR. For each cell subset, the extracted genomic DNA was distributed evenly across all wells of several immunoSEQ 96-well plates, and each plate served as one replicate. Each replicate PCR for sorted subsets received roughly 0.2 ug genomic DNA, equal to tens of thousands of T cell genomes. Purified libraries were quantified with a Qubit 3.0 fluorometer, sized on a Bioanalyzer 2100, and re-quantified with the KAPA Library Quantification kit. Every immunoSEQ 96-well plate was sequenced on a separate single-read 150-cycle Illumina NextSeq 550 flow cell. Concerning the study's data processing: Because only junctional sequences without quality scores were contained in the immunoSEQ output, filtering matching that applied to full-length reads could not be performed. To assign V/J genes and CDR3, sequences were annotated using PyIR, a Python wrapper for IgBLAST v1.9, with IMGT germline references. Any read was removed if the V/J assignment was weak (E-value above 1e-6), the CDR3 was missing, or the read contained stop codons, out-of-frame junctions, or ambiguous translated residues. A V3J clonotype was defined by an identical inferred V gene, J gene, and CDR3 amino acid sequence. To compute the percentage overlap between repertoires, the number of shared unique clonotypes was divided by the size of the smaller repertoire. Richness of each repertoire was evaluated using RTK rarefaction, the Chao1 estimator, and Recon v2.1 estimates of unobserved clonotypes. OLGA was used to compute generation probabilities for all TCRbeta clonotypes that the gDNA method yielded from a few donors. This immuneACCESS table, as held by TCRdb, lists in-frame sequences with V and J called but not all clones. Of the missing ones, under half trace to an unresolved V gene in checked studies; the others have no known cause. V and J calls and clone size are as listed in that table; D and trimming were resolved from the DNA. The sample table holds around 940,000 clones, of which 70% to 85% were seen once. 1.5% of the sample is in the top ten clones.

The record originates from a study of shared clonotypes between healthy human individuals (dated by TCRdb to between 2020 and 2021). For context, the study as a whole: The cohort comprised a couple of women and a few men aged 18 to 49 years. For each donor, CD4 naive and CD4 memory were each run on three plates, CD8 naive on two plates, and CD8 memory on one plate. The study deeply sequenced blood TCR repertoires of several healthy adults to estimate repertoire size and the extent of clonotype sharing between individuals. Libraries were prepared and TCR repertoires were sequenced by different laboratories using diverse techniques, in order to increase sequencing depth and limit assay-specific biases. Per donor, leukapheresis produced somewhere between about 0.9 and 10 billion PBMCs. Results and caveats for the whole study, not just this receptor: Rarefaction of sorted-subset datasets indicated incomplete sequencing despite the large sequencing depth. Because the study included a small number of donors, the genetic and exposure-history diversity represented was limited. Pairwise subsampling led to the expectation that sequencing depth would affect the degree of clonotype sharing among donors. Compared with non-shared clonotypes, clonotypes shared by all four sorted-subset donors had higher generation probabilities. Only blood was sampled, and tissue TCR repertoires likely differ from those in blood. Naive subsets generally had larger estimated clonotype richness than memory subsets did. When a handful of donors were compared, the shared fraction of clonotypes was about 5% for naive CD4, about 4% for naive CD8, 2.3% for memory CD4, and 0.35% to 0.5% for memory CD8.

Donors were healthy HIV-negative adults with no recently reported acute infections or vaccinations. All donors were Caucasian adults living in Nashville, Tennessee, USA. CD4+ T cells were enriched through magnetic negative selection, after which naive cells were positively selected on CD45RA and the remaining negative fraction served as the memory subset. After blood collection by leukapheresis, PBMCs were isolated using Ficoll-Histopaque density gradient centrifugation and then cryopreserved in the vapor phase of liquid nitrogen. Purity and quantity of every magnetically sorted T cell population were checked by analytical flow cytometry. Genomic DNA was isolated from each sorted fraction and quantified by UV absorbance on a Nanodrop 2000c.

This clonotype originated in a man between 18 and 29 years old in good health. Sequencing was carried out using memory CD4+ T cells sorted from blood. This specimen's cell subset or site label, interpreted: CD45RA-negative fraction. This chain is built from TRBV6-1 and TRBJ1-1; a weak D assignment points to TRBD1 (5 bases agree). Here the CDR3 is given as CAAPPAGLGKGKAFF. At the DNA level, the sequence is TGTGCCGCCCCCCCGGCAGGGTTGGGTAAGGGAAAAGCTTTCTTT.